This T cell receptor (beta chain) appears in the sequencing data of a study of blood T cell repertoires in COVID-19. Study-wide context: Material from acute and convalescent COVID-19 was sourced from the United States, Italy and Spain. T cells, B-cell-depleted T cells, or PBMCs supplied cDNA or gDNA.

In the authors' methods: Counts of nucleated cells, estimated from reference gene primer amplification, were obtained. Data came from immunoSEQ multiplex PCR; TCRdb stores just in-frame clones and leaves some out. V, J and clone size are those of that table, while D and trimming were read from the DNA. The sample consists of some 180,000 clones, around 83% of them appearing once. This clone was recorded a few times. V lost 0 bases to trimming and J lost 0 bases, with 11 bases between them. Germline assignment: CDR1 SGHDT and CDR2 YYEEEE. This CDR3 spans 16 amino acids. Specimen: peripheral blood. The clonotype was recovered from a woman between 70 and 85 years old who had recovered from COVID-19. The chain recombines TRBV5-6 with TRBJ2-3; the D gene is possibly TRBD2 (6 bases). CDR3 nucleotide sequence: TGTGCCAGCAGCTTGGGGGACTTCATAAGCACAGATACGCAGTATTTT. Translating gives CASSLGDFISTDTQYF. Drawing the rest from reference TRBV5-6 and TRBJ2-3, the complete variable domain is DAGVTQSPTHLIKTRGQQVTLRCSPKSGHDTVSWYQQALGQGPQFIFQYYEEEERQRGNFPDRFSGHQFPNYSSELNVNALLLGDSALYLCASSLGDFISTDTQYFGPGTRLTVL.